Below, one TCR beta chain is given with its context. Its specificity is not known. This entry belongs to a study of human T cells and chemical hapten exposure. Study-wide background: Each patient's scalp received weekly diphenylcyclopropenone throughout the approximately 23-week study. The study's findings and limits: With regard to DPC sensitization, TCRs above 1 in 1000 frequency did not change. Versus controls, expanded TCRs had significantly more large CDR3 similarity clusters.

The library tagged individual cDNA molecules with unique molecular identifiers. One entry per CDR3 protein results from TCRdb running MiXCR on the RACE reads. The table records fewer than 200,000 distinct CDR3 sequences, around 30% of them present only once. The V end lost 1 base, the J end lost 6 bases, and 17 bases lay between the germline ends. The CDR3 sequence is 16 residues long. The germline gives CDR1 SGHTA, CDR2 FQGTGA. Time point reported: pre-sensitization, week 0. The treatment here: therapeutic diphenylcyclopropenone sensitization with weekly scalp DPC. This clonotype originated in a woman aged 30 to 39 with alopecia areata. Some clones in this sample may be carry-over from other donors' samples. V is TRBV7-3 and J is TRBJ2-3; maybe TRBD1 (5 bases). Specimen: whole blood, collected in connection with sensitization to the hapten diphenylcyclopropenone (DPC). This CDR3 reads CASSLSPGRGGDTQYF. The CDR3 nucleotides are TGTGCCAGCAGCTTAAGCCCCGGAAGGGGCGGCGATACGCAGTATTTT.